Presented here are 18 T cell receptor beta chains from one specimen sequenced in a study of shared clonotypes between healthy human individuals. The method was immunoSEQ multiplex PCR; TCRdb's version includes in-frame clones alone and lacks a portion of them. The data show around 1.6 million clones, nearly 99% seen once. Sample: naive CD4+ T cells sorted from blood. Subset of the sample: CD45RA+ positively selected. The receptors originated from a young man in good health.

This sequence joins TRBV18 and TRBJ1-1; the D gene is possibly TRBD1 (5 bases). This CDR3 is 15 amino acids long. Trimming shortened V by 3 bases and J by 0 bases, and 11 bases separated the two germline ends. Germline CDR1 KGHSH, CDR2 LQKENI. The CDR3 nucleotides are TGTGCCAGCTCACCTTCCAGCAGGGTGAACACTGAAGCTTTCTTT. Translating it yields CASSPSSRVNTEAFF.

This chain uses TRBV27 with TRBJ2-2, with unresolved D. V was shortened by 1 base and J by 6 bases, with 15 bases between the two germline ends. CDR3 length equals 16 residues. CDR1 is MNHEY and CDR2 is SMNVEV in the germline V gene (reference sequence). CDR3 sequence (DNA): TGTGCCAGCAGTTTATTGGCGTTATCTACGGCCGGGGAGCTGTTTTTT. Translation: CASSLLALSTAGELFF.

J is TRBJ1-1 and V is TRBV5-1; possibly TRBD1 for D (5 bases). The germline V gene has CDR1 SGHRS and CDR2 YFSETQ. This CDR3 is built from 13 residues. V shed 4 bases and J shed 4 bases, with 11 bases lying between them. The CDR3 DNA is TGCGCCAGCAGCCTCTGGCAGGGCACTGAAGCTTTCTTT. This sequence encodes CASSLWQGTEAFF.

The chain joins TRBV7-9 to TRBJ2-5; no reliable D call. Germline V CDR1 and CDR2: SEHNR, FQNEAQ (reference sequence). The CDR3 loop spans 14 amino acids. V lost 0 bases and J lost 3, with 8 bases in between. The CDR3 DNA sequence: TGTGCCAGCAGCTTAGCGTCCCTGAAAGAGACCCAGTACTTC. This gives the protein CASSLASLKETQYF.

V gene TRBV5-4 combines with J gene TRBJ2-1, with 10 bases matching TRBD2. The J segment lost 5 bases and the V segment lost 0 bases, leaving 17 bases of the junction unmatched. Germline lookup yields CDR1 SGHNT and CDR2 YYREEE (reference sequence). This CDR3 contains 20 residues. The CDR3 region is CASSLARFESAGGRNNEQFF. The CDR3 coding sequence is TGTGCCAGCAGCTTGGCCCGGTTTGAATCAGCGGGAGGGCGAAACAATGAGCAGTTCTTC.

The DNA for the CDR3 is TGTGCCAGCAGCACTAGCACGTCCGGGAACAACTACGAGCAGTACTTC. Its translation: CASSTSTSGNNYEQYF. The rearrangement joins TRBV4-2 to TRBJ2-7; D perhaps matches TRBD2 (6 bases). Germline assignment: CDR1 LGHNA and CDR2 YNFKEQ. CDR3 length: 16 amino acids. V lost 5 bases and J 3 bases, leaving 20 bases between the germline ends.

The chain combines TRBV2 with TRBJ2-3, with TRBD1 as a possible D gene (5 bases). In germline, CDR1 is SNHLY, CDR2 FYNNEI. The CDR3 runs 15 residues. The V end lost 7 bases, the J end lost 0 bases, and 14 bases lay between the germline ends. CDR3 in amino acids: CASNSKGHSTDTQYF. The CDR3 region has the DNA TGTGCCAGCAATTCTAAAGGACACAGCACAGATACGCAGTATTTT.

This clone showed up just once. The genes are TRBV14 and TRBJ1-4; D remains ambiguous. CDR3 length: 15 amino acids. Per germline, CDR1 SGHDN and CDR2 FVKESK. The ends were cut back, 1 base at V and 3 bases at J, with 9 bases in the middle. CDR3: CASSQVNPANEKLFF. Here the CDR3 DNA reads TGTGCCAGCAGCCAAGTGAATCCAGCTAATGAAAAACTGTTTTTT.

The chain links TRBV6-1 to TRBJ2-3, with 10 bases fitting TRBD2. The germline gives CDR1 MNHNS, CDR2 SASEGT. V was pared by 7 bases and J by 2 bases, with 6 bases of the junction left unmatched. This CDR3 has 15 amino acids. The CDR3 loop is CASNQGLAATDTQYF. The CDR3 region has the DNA TGTGCCAGCAATCAAGGACTAGCGGCCACAGATACGCAGTATTTT.

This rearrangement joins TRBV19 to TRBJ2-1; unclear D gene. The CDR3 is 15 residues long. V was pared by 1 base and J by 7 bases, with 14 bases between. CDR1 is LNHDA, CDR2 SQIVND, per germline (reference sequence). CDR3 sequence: CASSIVQSAGNEQFF. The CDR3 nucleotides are TGTGCCAGTAGTATAGTCCAATCCGCCGGAAATGAGCAGTTCTTC. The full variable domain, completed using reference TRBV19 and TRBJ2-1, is DGGITQSPKYLFRKEGQNVTLSCEQNLNHDAMYWYRQDPGQGLRLIYYSQIVNDFQKGDIAEGYSVSREKKESFPLTVTSAQKNPTAFYLCASSIVQSAGNEQFFGPGTRLTVL.

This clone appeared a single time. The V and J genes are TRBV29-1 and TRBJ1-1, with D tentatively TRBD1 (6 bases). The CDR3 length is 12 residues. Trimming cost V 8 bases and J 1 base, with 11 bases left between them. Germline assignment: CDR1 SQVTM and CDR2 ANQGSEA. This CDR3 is CSFRTANTEAFF. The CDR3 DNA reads TGCAGCTTCCGGACAGCGAACACTGAAGCTTTCTTT.

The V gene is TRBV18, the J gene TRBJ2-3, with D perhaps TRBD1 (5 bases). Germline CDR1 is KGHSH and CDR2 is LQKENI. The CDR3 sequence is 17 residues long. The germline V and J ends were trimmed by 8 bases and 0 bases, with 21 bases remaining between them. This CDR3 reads CASQTTKGASSTDTQYF. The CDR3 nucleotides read TGTGCCAGCCAGACGACCAAAGGGGCCTCTAGCACAGATACGCAGTATTTT.

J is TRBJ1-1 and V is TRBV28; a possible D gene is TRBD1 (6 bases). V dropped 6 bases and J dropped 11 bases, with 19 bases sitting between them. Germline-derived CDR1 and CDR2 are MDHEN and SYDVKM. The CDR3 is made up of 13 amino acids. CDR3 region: CASRGDRPRGAFF. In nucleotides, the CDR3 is TGTGCCAGCAGAGGTGACAGGCCTCGTGGTGCTTTCTTT.

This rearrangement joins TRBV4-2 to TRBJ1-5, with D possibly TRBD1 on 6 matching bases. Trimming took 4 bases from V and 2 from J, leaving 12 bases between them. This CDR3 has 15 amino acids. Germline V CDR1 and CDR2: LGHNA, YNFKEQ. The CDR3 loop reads CASSLEGVGNQPQHF. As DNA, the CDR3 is TGTGCCAGCAGCCTAGAGGGGGTGGGCAATCAGCCCCAGCATTTT.

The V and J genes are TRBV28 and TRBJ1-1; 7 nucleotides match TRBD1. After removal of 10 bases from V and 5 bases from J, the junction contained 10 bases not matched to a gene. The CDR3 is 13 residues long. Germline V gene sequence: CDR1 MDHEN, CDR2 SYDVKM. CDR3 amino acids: CAIKTGRRTEAFF. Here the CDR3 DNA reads TGTGCCATCAAGACAGGGCGACGAACTGAAGCTTTCTTT.

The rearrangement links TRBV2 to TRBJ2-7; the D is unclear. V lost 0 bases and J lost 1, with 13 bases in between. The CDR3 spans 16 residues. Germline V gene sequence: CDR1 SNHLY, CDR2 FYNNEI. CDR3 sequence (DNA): TGTGCCAGCAGTGAAGCAGTGTATGCGAGGTCCTACGAGCAGTACTTC. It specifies CASSEAVYARSYEQYF.

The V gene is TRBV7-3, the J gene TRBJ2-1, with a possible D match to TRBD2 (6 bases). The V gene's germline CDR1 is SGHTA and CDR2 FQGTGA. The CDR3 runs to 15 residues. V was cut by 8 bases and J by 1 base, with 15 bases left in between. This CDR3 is CASSSGSASYNEQFF. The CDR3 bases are TGTGCCAGCTCCTCCGGGAGTGCTTCCTACAATGAGCAGTTCTTC.

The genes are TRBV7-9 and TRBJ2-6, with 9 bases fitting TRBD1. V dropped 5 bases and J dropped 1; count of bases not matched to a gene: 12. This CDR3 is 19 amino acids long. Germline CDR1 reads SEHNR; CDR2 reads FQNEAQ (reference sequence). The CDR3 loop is CASSQRPGTGISGANVLTF. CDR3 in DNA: TGTGCCAGCAGCCAACGTCCCGGGACAGGGATATCTGGGGCCAACGTCCTGACTTTC.